The rows below give T cell receptor beta chains drawn from one sample of a study of regulatory T cells in long-lasting Graves disease. TCRdb re-derived calls from the multiplex PCR reads in MiXCR, one entry per CDR3 protein. The sample yields some 600,000 distinct CDR3 sequences, approximately 16% seen once. A further study also used this sample, focusing on T cells in Graves' hyperthyroidism and ophthalmopathy.

The sequencing used peripheral blood mononuclear cells (PBMCs), collected at new diagnosis, from a patient treated with antithyroid drugs. The receptors originated from a man between 18 and 35 years old with Graves disease. Each CDR3 is given with its conserved first and last residue. D genes are given only for firm matches. Not all rows give a size; the values are once, few, many and, for expanded clones, a class.

many,TRBJ1-2,TRBV7-8,-,CASSLGAAGGPPGGYTF,TGTGCCAGCAGCTTAGGGGCCGCGGGGGGCCCCCCTGGAGGCTACACCTTC
-,TRBJ2-7,TRBV7-9,-,CASSSRLDSGSYEQYF,TGTGCCAGCAGCTCCCGACTGGATTCGGGTTCCTACGAGCAGTACTTC
-,TRBJ2-1,TRBV7-3,-,CASGKDYNEQFF,TGTGCCAGTGGAAAGGACTACAATGAGCAGTTCTTC
-,TRBJ2-7,TRBV6-1,TRBD2,CASSNSGSWEQYF,TGTGCCAGCAGTAATAGCGGGAGCTGGGAGCAGTACTTC
many,TRBJ2-7,TRBV20-1,TRBD2,CSASRLAGDYEQYF,TGCAGTGCTAGTCGGCTAGCGGGAGACTACGAGCAGTACTTC
-,TRBJ1-2,TRBV5-1,TRBD1,CASSLAAGQADGYTF,TGCGCCAGCAGCTTGGCCGCGGGACAGGCGGATGGCTACACCTTC
few,TRBJ2-2,TRBV20-1,-,CSARPTSYTGELFF,TGCAGTGCTAGACCGACTAGTTATACCGGGGAGCTGTTTTTT
many,TRBJ2-7,TRBV10-3,-,CAISAGSSYEQYF,TGTGCCATCAGTGCCGGGTCATCCTACGAGCAGTACTTC
-,TRBJ2-1,TRBV9,TRBD2,CASSFGLAGHNEQFF,TGTGCCAGCAGCTTCGGACTAGCGGGCCACAATGAGCAGTTCTTC
-,TRBJ1-2,TRBV30,TRBD1,CAWSAKTGGFYGYTF,TGTGCCTGGAGTGCAAAGACAGGGGGTTTCTATGGCTACACCTTC
-,TRBJ2-3,TRBV5-5,-,CASSWTRTDTQYF,TGTGCCAGCAGCTGGACGCGCACAGATACGCAGTATTTT
many,TRBJ2-1,TRBV25-1,-,CASSQRLGLNNEQFF,TGTGCCAGCAGCCAAAGGCTCGGGCTGAACAATGAGCAGTTCTTC
few,TRBJ2-1,TRBV15,-,CATSRPLRVSYNEQFF,TGTGCCACCAGCAGACCCCTGCGGGTAAGCTACAATGAGCAGTTCTTC
many,TRBJ2-1,TRBV19,-,CASADYRVDNEQFF,TGTGCCAGTGCCGACTACAGGGTAGACAATGAGCAGTTCTTC
many,TRBJ2-7,TRBV12-3/TRBV12-4,-,CASSPGTWLRQYF,TGTGCCAGCAGTCCCGGGACTTGGCTACGGCAGTACTTC
few,TRBJ1-3,TRBV7-2,-,CASSSPMRPSGNTIYF,TGTGCCAGCAGCTCCCCTATGCGTCCCTCTGGAAACACCATATATTTT
many,TRBJ2-1,TRBV5-1,-,CASTHLIAAYNEQFF,TGTGCCAGCACACATTTAATAGCGGCATACAATGAGCAGTTCTTC
-,TRBJ1-2,TRBV30,-,CAWISASGFNYGYTF,TGTGCCTGGATTTCTGCATCGGGGTTCAACTATGGCTACACCTTC
-,TRBJ1-2,TRBV30,-,CAWKGFETALNYGYTF,TGTGCCTGGAAAGGGTTTGAGACGGCGCTTAACTATGGCTACACCTTC
few,TRBJ2-1,TRBV9,-,CASSVDVHNEQFF,TGTGCCAGCAGCGTAGACGTGCACAATGAGCAGTTCTTC
few,TRBJ1-2,TRBV28,-,CASSGTDGYTF,TGTGCCAGCAGCGGGACGGATGGCTACACCTTC
-,TRBJ2-5,TRBV5-1,-,CASSLGTLQETQYF,TGCGCCAGCAGCTTGGGGACTCTACAAGAGACCCAGTACTTC
many,TRBJ1-2,TRBV20-1,TRBD1,CSARDSNYGYTF,TGCAGTGCGAGGGACAGCAACTATGGCTACACCTTC
few,TRBJ2-1,TRBV9,TRBD1,CASSGAGGSSSYNEQFF,TGTGCCAGCAGCGGCGCAGGGGGTTCCAGCTCCTACAATGAGCAGTTCTTC
few,TRBJ2-6,TRBV6-1,TRBD1,CASSAPTGWSSGANVLTF,TGTGCCAGCAGTGCACCGACAGGGTGGAGCTCTGGGGCCAACGTCCTGACTTTC
few,TRBJ1-1,TRBV12-3/TRBV12-4,-,CASSPWETEAFF,TGTGCCAGCAGTCCATGGGAGACTGAAGCTTTCTTT
many,TRBJ1-1,TRBV9,-,CASSVGGADTEAFF,TGTGCCAGCAGCGTAGGGGGGGCTGACACTGAAGCTTTCTTT
many,TRBJ2-1,TRBV5-1,-,CASSSRTGSAYNEQFF,TGTGCCAGCAGCTCAAGGACTGGTTCAGCCTACAATGAGCAGTTCTTC
many,TRBJ2-3,TRBV2,TRBD1,CASITGGTDTQYF,TGTGCCAGCATTACAGGGGGCACAGATACGCAGTATTTT
-,TRBJ2-2,TRBV7-2,-,CARRSGPGELFF,TGTGCCCGCCGGTCCGGACCCGGGGAGCTGTTTTTT
few,TRBJ1-1,TRBV3-1,-,CASSHRILNTEAFF,TGTGCCAGCAGCCACCGCATACTTAACACTGAAGCTTTCTTT
many,TRBJ2-7,TRBV11-2,TRBD2,CASSLVWGGSASYEQYF,TGTGCCAGCAGCTTAGTCTGGGGCGGGAGCGCTTCCTACGAGCAGTACTTC